This entry lists 20 T cell receptor beta chains sequenced from one sample in a study of cytomegalovirus exposure and HLA in healthy donors. It was with 60 Vbeta and 13 Jbeta primers that the PCR ran. Assay used: immunoSEQ multiplex PCR; TCRdb lists only in-frame clones, some missing. The table records approximately 200,000 clones, roughly 80% of them present only once. The sequencing sample was made of PBMCs. These receptors originate from a woman under 30 in good health and CMV-seronegative.

This chain joins TRBV7-8 and TRBJ2-7; D is possibly TRBD2 (6 bases). CDR1 and CDR2 (germline): SGHVS, FQNEAQ. There are 14 residues in the CDR3. Trimming removed 6 bases at V and 2 bases at J, with 14 bases between. This CDR3 reads CASSSQGGPYEQYF. CDR3 sequence (DNA): TGTGCCAGCAGTTCGCAGGGAGGCCCCTACGAGCAGTACTTC. The full variable domain, in which reference TRBV7-8 and TRBJ2-7 provide the parts outside the CDR3, is GAGVSQSPRYKVAKRGQDVALRCDPISGHVSLFWYQQALGQGPEFLTYFQNEAQLDKSGLPSDRFFAERPEGSVSTLKIQRTQQEDSAVYLCASSSQGGPYEQYFGPGTRLTVT.

The chain combines TRBV5-4 with TRBJ2-7, with a possible D match to TRBD2 (5 bases). Germline loops: CDR1 SGHNT, CDR2 YYREEE (reference sequence). The length of the CDR3 is 14 residues. Trimming left V 5 bases short and J 5 bases short, with 17 bases between. The CDR3 here is CASSFPSGGNEQYF. DNA for the CDR3: TGTGCCAGCAGTTTTCCCAGCGGAGGTAACGAGCAGTACTTC.

In nucleotides, the CDR3 is TGTGCCAGCAGCTTCAGGACAGGGACAAGTGAAAAACTGTTTTTT. Protein product: CASSFRTGTSEKLFF. This chain connects TRBV5-6 to TRBJ1-4; 8 bases match TRBD1. The CDR3 has 15 amino acids. V was clipped by 2 bases and J by 7 bases; unmatched bases: 7. Germline lookup yields CDR1 SGHDT and CDR2 YYEEEE.

The chain links TRBV7-2 to TRBJ1-2; a possible D gene is TRBD1 (6 bases). CDR3 size: 16 residues. Germline CDR1 SGHTA, CDR2 FQGNSA. Trimming shortened V by 3 bases and J by 2 bases, and 16 bases separated the two germline ends. For the CDR3, the DNA is TGTGCCAGCAGCTTGTACACACAGGGACTAAACTATGGCTACACCTTC. Encoded protein: CASSLYTQGLNYGYTF.

V gene TRBV6-5 combines with J gene TRBJ2-7; the match to TRBD1 covers 7 bases. Germline trimming cut 6 bases from V and 0 bases from J; bases unmatched to any gene: 5. CDR3 length equals 14 residues. Germline V gene sequence: CDR1 MNHEY, CDR2 SVGAGI. The CDR3 region is CASRPGDSSYEQYF. DNA for the CDR3: TGTGCCAGCAGACCCGGGGACAGCTCCTACGAGCAGTACTTC.

The CDR3 spells CASRRTGVYNEQFF. DNA of the CDR3: TGTGCCAGCAGAAGGACAGGGGTCTACAATGAGCAGTTCTTC. The chain combines TRBV27 with TRBJ2-1, with 9 bases matching TRBD1. Germline CDR1 and CDR2: MNHEY and SMNVEV (reference sequence). After removal of 6 bases from V and 3 bases from J, the junction contained 3 bases not matched to a gene. The CDR3 is 14 amino acids.

The rearrangement joins TRBV27 to TRBJ2-1; D remains ambiguous. Germline loops: CDR1 MNHEY, CDR2 SMNVEV (reference sequence). This CDR3 has 11 residues. Deletions cut 8 bases from V and 8 bases from J, with 10 bases between. CDR3 amino acids: CASSRGDEQFF. In DNA form, the CDR3 reads TGTGCCAGCTCGCGTGGAGATGAGCAGTTCTTC.

The chain couples TRBV7-2 to TRBJ1-6; the D is unclear. Trimming removed 3 bases from V and 7 bases from J, with 10 bases in between. Per germline, CDR1 SGHTA and CDR2 FQGNSA. The CDR3 contains 14 residues. CDR3 bases: TGTGCCAGCAGCTTGTCCAGGTACAATTCACCCCTCCACTTT. Its translation is CASSLSRYNSPLHF.

The CDR3 loop is CASSVTDYNEQFF. CDR3 in DNA: TGTGCCAGCAGTGTTACAGACTACAATGAGCAGTTCTTC. The chain combines TRBV25-1 with TRBJ2-1; the D is unclear. Trimming took 4 bases from V and 3 from J, leaving 7 bases between them. CDR1 is MGHDK and CDR2 is SYGVNS in the germline V gene. The CDR3 has 13 residues.

V and J are TRBV2 and TRBJ2-7; TRBD1 agrees at 7 bases. The V segment lost 5 bases and the J segment 3 bases; nucleotides outside the gene matches: 1. The germline CDR1 and CDR2 sequences are SNHLY and FYNNEI. This CDR3 region has 12 residues. CDR3 in amino acids: CASSRQGYEQYF. The DNA for the CDR3 is TGTGCCAGCAGTAGACAGGGCTACGAGCAGTACTTC.

The rearrangement links TRBV4-2 to TRBJ1-5, with a tentative D call TRBD1 (5 bases). The germline V gene encodes CDR1 LGHNA and CDR2 YNFKEQ. The CDR3 has 16 residues. The V gene lost 0 bases and the J gene lost 4 bases, with 13 bases spanning the gap. Written as DNA, the CDR3 is TGTGCCAGCAGCCAAGACCGGGAGGGGCCAAATCAGCCCCAGCATTTT. Translating gives CASSQDREGPNQPQHF.

V is TRBV19 and J is TRBJ1-1; a weak D match, TRBD1 (5 bases). The CDR3 extends over 14 amino acids. Deletions cut 7 bases from V and 3 bases from J, with 15 bases between. Per the germline V gene, CDR1 is LNHDA and CDR2 is SQIVND (reference sequence). The CDR3 coding sequence is TGTGCCAGTAATTGGGGGGAGACGGACACTGAAGCTTTCTTT. The encoded protein is CASNWGETDTEAFF.

V gene TRBV11-2 combines with J gene TRBJ1-6; TRBD1 is a possible D gene (5 bases). Germline lookup yields CDR1 SGHAT and CDR2 FQNNGV. The CDR3 has 16 amino acids. The ends were cut back, 5 bases at V and 9 bases at J, with 20 bases in the middle. This CDR3 reads CASSRWDSGGGSPLHF. In nucleotides, the CDR3 is TGTGCCAGCAGCCGATGGGACTCGGGGGGTGGTTCACCCCTCCACTTT.

The rearrangement joins TRBV4-2 to TRBJ2-2; D may be TRBD1 (6 bases). V lost 0 bases to trimming and J lost 4 bases, with 15 bases between them. Per the germline V gene, CDR1 is LGHNA and CDR2 is YNFKEQ. This CDR3 contains 17 residues. CDR3 sequence (DNA): TGTGCCAGCAGCCAAGACGATGGGGGCAGCGGCACCGGGGAGCTGTTTTTT. Translation gives CASSQDDGGSGTGELFF.

This sequence joins TRBV19 and TRBJ2-2; D is unclear. The germline CDR1 and CDR2 sequences are LNHDA and SQIVND (reference sequence). The CDR3 length is 15 residues. With 1 base removed from V and 2 bases from J, the gap between germline ends came to 8 bases. CDR3 sequence (DNA): TGTGCCAGTAGTATAGCGGAGAGAAACACCGGGGAGCTGTTTTTT. Translating gives CASSIAERNTGELFF.

This chain joins TRBV7-6 and TRBJ2-7; TRBD1 aligns across 10 bases. The trim removed 5 bases at V and 6 bases at J, leaving 16 bases unmatched. Germline V gives CDR1 SGHVS, CDR2 FNYEAQ. CDR3 length equals 17 residues. The CDR3: CASSSTRAGQGSGEQYF. In DNA, the CDR3 is TGTGCCAGCAGCAGCACCCGGGCGGGACAGGGGTCAGGCGAGCAGTACTTC.

This sequence joins TRBV11-2 and TRBJ1-1, with TRBD1 identical over 10 bases. CDR1 and CDR2 from the germline V gene are SGHAT and FQNNGV. CDR3 size: 14 residues. V trimming: 6 bases; J trimming: 7 bases; junction bases outside the gene matches: 8. CDR3 coding DNA: TGTGCCAGCAGGGGACAGGGACAGGGGATTGAAGCTTTCTTT. Translation gives CASRGQGQGIEAFF.

This chain joins TRBV15 and TRBJ2-7; tentatively, D is TRBD1 (5 bases). The germline V gene encodes CDR1 LNHNV and CDR2 YYDKDF (reference sequence). The CDR3 extends over 12 amino acids. V lost 0 bases and J lost 6, with 6 bases in between. The CDR3 DNA follows: TGTGCCACCAGCAGAGATCAGGGCGAGCAGTACTTC. Encoded protein: CATSRDQGEQYF.

The rearrangement links TRBV2 to TRBJ1-6; a possible D gene is TRBD1 (6 bases). The CDR3 consists of 13 residues. Trimming cost V 10 bases and J 12 bases, with 19 bases left between them. Germline CDR1 reads SNHLY; CDR2 reads FYNNEI. CDR3 residues: CATRRGTGGPLHF. The CDR3 DNA follows: TGTGCCACCAGGAGGGGGACGGGGGGACCCCTCCACTTT.

The V call is TRBV30, the J call TRBJ2-5; 11 nucleotides agree with TRBD2. TRBJ2-7 explains the end of the DNA better; the J call may be wrong. CDR1 is GTSNPN, CDR2 SVGIG, per germline (reference sequence). This CDR3 contains 14 residues. The CDR3 DNA reads TGTGCCTGGAGTACTAGCGGGGGACCATACGAGCAGTACTTC. This gives the protein CAWSTSGGPYEQYF.